This T cell receptor beta chain was documented in a study of blood T cells in healthy people across ages. The CDR3 runs 14 residues. V was clipped by 4 bases and J by 1 base; unmatched bases: 3. CDR1 and CDR2 (germline): KGHSH, LQKENI. Regarding this clonotype: The antigen is undetermined.

General observations from the study: While age rose, TCR beta diversity per million T cells dropped in a roughly linear way.

A sample-barcoded 5' primer and a J-beta primer mix were used in a second PCR of roughly 6 to 11 cycles. TCRdb passed the 5' RACE reads through MiXCR, listing each CDR3 protein once. The sample lists about 800,000 distinct CDR3 sequences, more than 45% occurring once. This chain uses TRBV18 with TRBJ2-5, with 7 bases that match TRBD1. This sequence originates from a man in his thirties or forties in good health. Sequenced sample: blood. The chain's CDR3 is CASSRQGSQETQYF. CDR3 in DNA: TGTGCCAGCTCACGACAGGGATCCCAAGAGACCCAGTACTTC.